Reported below is one T cell receptor beta chain. Germline V gene data show CDR1 as DFQATT and CDR2 as SNEGSKA (reference sequence). V shed 5 bases and J 2 bases; nucleotides not matched to a gene: 10. The CDR3 sequence is 16 residues long. The data are from a study of T cells in Graves' hyperthyroidism and ophthalmopathy. What was amplified from RNA transcripts were TCR beta CDR3 regions. HTBI primers were employed in a first-round RT-PCR of the TCR CDR3. TCRdb reanalysed the multiplex PCR reads using MiXCR and keeps one entry per CDR3 protein. The sample contains 300,000 to 350,000 distinct CDR3 sequences, approximately 15% of which appear only once.

The source material was blood. The V call is TRBV20-1, the J call TRBJ2-7, with 12 bases matching TRBD2. The clonotype originates from a man under 40 with Graves' hyperthyroidism. Here the CDR3 reads CSARAALAGGTYEQYF. The CDR3 DNA reads TGCAGTGCTCGAGCCGCACTAGCGGGAGGCACCTACGAGCAGTACTTC.